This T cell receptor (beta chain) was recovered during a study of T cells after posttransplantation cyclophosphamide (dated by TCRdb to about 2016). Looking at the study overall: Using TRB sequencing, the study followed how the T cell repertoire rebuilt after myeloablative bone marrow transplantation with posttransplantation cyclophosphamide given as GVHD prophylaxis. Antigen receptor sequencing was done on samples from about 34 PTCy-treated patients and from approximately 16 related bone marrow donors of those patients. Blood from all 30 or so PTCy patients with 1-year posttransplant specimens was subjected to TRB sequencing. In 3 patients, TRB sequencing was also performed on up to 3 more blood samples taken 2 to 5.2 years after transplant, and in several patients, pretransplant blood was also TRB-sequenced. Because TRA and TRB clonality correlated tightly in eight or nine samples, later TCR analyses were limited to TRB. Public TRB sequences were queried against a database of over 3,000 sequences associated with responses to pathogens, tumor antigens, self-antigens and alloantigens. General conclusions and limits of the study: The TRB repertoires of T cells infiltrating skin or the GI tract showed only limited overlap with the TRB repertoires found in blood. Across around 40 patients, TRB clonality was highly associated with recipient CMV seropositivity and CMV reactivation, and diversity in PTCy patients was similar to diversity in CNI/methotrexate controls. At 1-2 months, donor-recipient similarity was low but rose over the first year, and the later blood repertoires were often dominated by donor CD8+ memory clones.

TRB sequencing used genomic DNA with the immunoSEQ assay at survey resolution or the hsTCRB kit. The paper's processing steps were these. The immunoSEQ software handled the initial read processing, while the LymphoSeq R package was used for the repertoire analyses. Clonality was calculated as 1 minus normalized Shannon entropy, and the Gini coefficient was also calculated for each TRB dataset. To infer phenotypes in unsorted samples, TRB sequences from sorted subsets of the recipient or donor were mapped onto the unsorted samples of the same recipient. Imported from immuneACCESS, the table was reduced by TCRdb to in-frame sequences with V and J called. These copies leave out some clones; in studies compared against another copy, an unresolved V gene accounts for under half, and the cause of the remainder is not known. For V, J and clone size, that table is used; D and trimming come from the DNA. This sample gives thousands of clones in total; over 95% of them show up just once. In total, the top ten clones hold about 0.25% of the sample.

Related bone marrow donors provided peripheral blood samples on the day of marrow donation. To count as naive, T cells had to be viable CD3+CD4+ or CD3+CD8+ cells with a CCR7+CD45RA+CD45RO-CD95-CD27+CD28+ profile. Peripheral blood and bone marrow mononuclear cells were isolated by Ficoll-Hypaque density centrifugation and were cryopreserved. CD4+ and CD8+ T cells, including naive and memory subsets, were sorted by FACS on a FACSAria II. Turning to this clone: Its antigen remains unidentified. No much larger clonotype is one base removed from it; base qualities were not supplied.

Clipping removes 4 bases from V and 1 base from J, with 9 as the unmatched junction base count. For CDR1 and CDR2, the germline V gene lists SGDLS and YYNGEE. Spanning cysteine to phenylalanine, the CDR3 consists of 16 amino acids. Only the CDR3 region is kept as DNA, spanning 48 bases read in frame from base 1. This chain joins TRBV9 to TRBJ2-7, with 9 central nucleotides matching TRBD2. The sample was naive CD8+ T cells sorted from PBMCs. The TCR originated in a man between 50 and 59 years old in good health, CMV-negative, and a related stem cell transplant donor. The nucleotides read TGTGCCAGCAGCTCTGGAGGCGGGGGGGCTTCCTACGAGCAGTACTTC. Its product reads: CASSSGGGGASYEQYF.